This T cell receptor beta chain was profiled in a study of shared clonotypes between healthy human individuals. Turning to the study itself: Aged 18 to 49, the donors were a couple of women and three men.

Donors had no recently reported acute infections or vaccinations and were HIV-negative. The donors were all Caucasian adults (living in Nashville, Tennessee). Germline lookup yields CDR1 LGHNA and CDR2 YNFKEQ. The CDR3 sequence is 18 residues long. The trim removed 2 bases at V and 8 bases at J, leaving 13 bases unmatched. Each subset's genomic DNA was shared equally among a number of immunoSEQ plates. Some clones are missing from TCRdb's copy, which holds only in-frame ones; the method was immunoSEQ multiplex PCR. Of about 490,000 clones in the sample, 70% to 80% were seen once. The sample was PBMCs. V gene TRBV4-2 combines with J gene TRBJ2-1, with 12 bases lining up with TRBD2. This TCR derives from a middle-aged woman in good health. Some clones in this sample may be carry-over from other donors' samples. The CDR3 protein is CASSQQVLAGGPPDEQFF. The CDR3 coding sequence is TGTGCCAGCAGCCAACAAGTCCTAGCGGGAGGGCCCCCCGATGAGCAGTTCTTC.